This TCR beta chain appears in the sequencing data of a study of cytomegalovirus exposure and HLA in healthy donors. For this clone: Antigen specificity is unknown.

Broader study findings: Apparent HLA restriction characterized most CMV-associated TCR beta chains in a later analysis. TRBV6-2, TRBV6-3 and other indistinguishable V segments were excluded. According to the study, 160 or so TCR beta chains were cytomegalovirus-associated.

13 Jbeta primers and 60 Vbeta primers were used for the PCR. How the authors handled the data: Later reanalysis found approximately 76 million unique TCR beta chains, some 10 million of them shared. Sequencing used immunoSEQ multiplex PCR; TCRdb keeps in-frame clones, though not all of them. V, J and clone size are those of that table, while D and trimming were read from the DNA. The repertoire holds tens of thousands of clones, with almost 85% as singletons. Germline lookup yields CDR1 GTSNPN and CDR2 SVGIG (reference sequence). Between the trimmed V and J ends, which lost 2 bases and 2 bases, there was a span of 16 bases. The CDR3 has 16 residues.

The TCR was taken from a man aged 18 to 35 in good health and CMV-seronegative. V is TRBV30 and J is TRBJ1-5, with D maybe TRBD1 (5 bases). Sequenced material: PBMCs. CDR3 bases: TGTGCCTGGAGTAAACGGAGGGGAGAGGGCAATCAGCCCCAGCATTTT. It specifies CAWSKRRGEGNQPQHF.